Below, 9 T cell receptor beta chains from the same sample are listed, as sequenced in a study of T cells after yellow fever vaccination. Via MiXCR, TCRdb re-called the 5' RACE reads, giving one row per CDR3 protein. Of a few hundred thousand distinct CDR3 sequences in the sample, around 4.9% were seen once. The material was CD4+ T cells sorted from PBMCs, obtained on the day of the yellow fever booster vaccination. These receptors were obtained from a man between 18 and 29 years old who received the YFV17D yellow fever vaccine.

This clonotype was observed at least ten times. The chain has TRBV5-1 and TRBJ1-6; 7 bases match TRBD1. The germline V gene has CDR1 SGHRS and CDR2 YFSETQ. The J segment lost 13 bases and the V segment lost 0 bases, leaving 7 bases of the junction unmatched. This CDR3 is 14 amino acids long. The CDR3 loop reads CASSLDRGEAPLHF. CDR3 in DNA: TGCGCCAGCAGCTTGGACAGGGGCGAGGCGCCCCTCCACTTT.

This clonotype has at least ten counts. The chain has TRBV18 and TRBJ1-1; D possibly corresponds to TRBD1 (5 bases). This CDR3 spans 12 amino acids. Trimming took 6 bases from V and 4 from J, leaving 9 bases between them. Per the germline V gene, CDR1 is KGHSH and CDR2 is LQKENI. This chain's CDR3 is CASSARGTEAFF. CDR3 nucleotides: TGTGCCAGCTCCGCGAGGGGCACTGAAGCTTTCTTT.

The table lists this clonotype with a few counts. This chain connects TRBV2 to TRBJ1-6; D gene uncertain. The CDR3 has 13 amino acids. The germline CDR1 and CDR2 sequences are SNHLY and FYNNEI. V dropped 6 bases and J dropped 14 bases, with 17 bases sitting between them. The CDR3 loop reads CASRPGPGSSLHF. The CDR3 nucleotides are TGTGCCAGCAGGCCCGGACCCGGATCGTCCCTCCACTTT.

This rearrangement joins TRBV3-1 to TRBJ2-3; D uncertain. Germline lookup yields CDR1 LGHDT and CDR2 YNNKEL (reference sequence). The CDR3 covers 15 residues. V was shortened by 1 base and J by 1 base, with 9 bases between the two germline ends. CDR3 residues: CASSQVGSGTDTQYF. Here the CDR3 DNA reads TGTGCCAGCAGCCAAGTAGGAAGCGGCACAGATACGCAGTATTTT.

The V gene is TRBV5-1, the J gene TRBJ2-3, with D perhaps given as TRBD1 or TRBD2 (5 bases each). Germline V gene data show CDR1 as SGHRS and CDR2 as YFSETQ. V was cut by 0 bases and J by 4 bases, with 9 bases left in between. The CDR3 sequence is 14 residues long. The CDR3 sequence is CASSLGGVSDTQYF. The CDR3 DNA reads TGCGCCAGCAGCTTGGGAGGGGTTTCAGATACGCAGTATTTT.

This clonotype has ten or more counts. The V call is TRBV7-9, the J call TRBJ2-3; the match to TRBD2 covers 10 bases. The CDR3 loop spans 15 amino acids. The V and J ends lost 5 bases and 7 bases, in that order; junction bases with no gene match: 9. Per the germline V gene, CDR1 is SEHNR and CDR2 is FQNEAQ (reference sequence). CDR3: CASSPLAGASNTQYF. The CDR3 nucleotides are TGTGCCAGCAGCCCCCTAGCGGGGGCTTCCAATACGCAGTATTTT.

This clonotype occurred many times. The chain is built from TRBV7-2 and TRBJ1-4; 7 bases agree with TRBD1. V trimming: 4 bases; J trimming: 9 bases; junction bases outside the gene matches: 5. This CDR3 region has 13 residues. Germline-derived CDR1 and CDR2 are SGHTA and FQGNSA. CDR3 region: CASSSRGQQKLFF. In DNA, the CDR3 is TGTGCCAGCAGCTCAAGGGGACAGCAAAAACTGTTTTTT.

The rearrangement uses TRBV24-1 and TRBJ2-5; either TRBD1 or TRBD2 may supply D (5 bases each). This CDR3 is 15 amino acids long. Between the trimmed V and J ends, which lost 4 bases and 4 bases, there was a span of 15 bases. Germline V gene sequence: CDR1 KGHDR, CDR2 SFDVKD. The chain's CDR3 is CATSEPNGAGETQYF. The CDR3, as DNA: TGTGCCACCAGTGAGCCCAACGGGGCGGGAGAGACCCAGTACTTC.

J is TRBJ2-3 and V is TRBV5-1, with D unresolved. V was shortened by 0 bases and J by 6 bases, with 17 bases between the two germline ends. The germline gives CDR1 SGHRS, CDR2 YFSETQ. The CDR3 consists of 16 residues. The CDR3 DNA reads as TGCGCCAGCAGCTTGGGGGCTACCGGGTGGTACGATACGCAGTATTTT. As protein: CASSLGATGWYDTQYF.